The 21 T cell receptor beta chains presented below share a single source sample, sequenced in a study of blood T cell repertoires in COVID-19. Produced via immunoSEQ multiplex PCR; TCRdb's table is partial and in-frame only. The sample includes about 91,000 clones, 75% to 85% seen only once; the top ten take about 10%. The sample was peripheral blood. The receptors come from a woman of 80 years or more with acute or convalescent COVID-19.

The CDR3 spells CASSRNTGDSSAFF. The CDR3 DNA sequence: TGCGCCAGCAGCCGGAATACAGGGGACTCATCGGCTTTCTTT. V usage is TRBV5-1 and J usage is TRBJ1-1, with 7 bases identical to TRBD1. V shed 4 bases, J shed 11 bases, and the junction held 14 bases outside the gene matches. The V gene's germline CDR1 is SGHRS and CDR2 YFSETQ. The length of the CDR3 is 14 residues.

A few counts support this clone. This chain links TRBV7-2 with TRBJ2-7, with a possible D match to TRBD2 (6 bases). The germline V gene has CDR1 SGHTA and CDR2 FQGNSA. The V end lost 6 bases, the J end lost 0 bases, and 9 bases lay between the germline ends. The CDR3 has 13 residues. As DNA, the CDR3 is TGTGCCAGCAGATGGGGGGTCTCCTACGAGCAGTACTTC. This encodes CASRWGVSYEQYF.

The gene calls are TRBV5-4 and TRBJ1-2; no clear D. Germline lookup yields CDR1 SGHNT and CDR2 YYREEE (reference sequence). The CDR3 loop spans 16 amino acids. Deletions cut 4 bases from V and 3 bases from J, with 19 bases between. CDR3 nucleotide sequence: TGTGCCAGCAGCCCTTCTAACGACGGAGACTACTATGGCTACACCTTC. It encodes CASSPSNDGDYYGYTF.

This clone was detected a few times. The CDR3 loop is CSVEVGLESEQYF. CDR3 DNA: TGCAGCGTTGAAGTCGGACTAGAATCCGAGCAGTACTTC. The chain employs TRBV29-1 and TRBJ2-7; 7 positions match TRBD2. Germline CDR1 is SQVTM and CDR2 is ANQGSEA. The V segment lost 1 base and the J segment 6 bases; nucleotides outside the gene matches: 6. There are 13 residues in the CDR3.

The CDR3 sequence: CASGDRGHGYTF. For the CDR3, the DNA is TGTGCCAGCGGGGACAGGGGACATGGCTACACCTTC. V and J are TRBV12-3 or TRBV12-4 and TRBJ1-2; TRBD1 matches 10 bases. V trimming: 8 bases; J trimming: 6 bases; junction bases outside the gene matches: 3. The CDR3 totals 12 residues.

The chain is built from TRBV19 and TRBJ2-1; D may be TRBD1 (5 bases). Trimming took off 4 bases at V and 9 bases at J, with 22 bases between the two ends. The CDR3 consists of 16 residues. The germline gives CDR1 LNHDA, CDR2 SQIVND (reference sequence). The CDR3 coding sequence is TGTGCCAGTAGTAGGACAAGGCAAGTTCCCGGCGGTGAGCAGTTCTTC. Translating it yields CASSRTRQVPGGEQFF.

The chain combines TRBV7-9 with TRBJ1-2, with D uncertain. The CDR3 is 14 residues long. Germline CDR1 reads SEHNR; CDR2 reads FQNEAQ (reference sequence). Trimming left V 4 bases short and J 4 bases short, with 13 bases between. DNA of the CDR3: TGTGCCAGCAGCTCAGGTCCGAGCCTCTATGGCTACACCTTC. This translates into CASSSGPSLYGYTF.

The chain links TRBV23-1 to TRBJ1-5; unclear D gene. TRBV23-1 is reported as an ORF; its role is uncertain. The CDR3 is made up of 15 amino acids. Trimming stripped 4 bases from V and 4 bases from J, with 14 bases between. As DNA, the CDR3 is TGCGCCAGCAGTCGAACAGAAACGCCGAATCAGCCCCAGCATTTT. Protein sequence: CASSRTETPNQPQHF.

The rearrangement uses TRBV18 and TRBJ1-2, with D possibly matching TRBD1 (6 bases). The V end was cut by 2 bases, the J end by 5 bases, with 12 bases between. From germline, CDR1 is KGHSH and CDR2 LQKENI. The CDR3 extends over 14 amino acids. The CDR3, as DNA: TGTGCCAGCTCACCAGTGGCAGGGGATTATGGCTACACCTTC. It encodes CASSPVAGDYGYTF. The variable domain in full, with the rest retrieved from reference TRBV18 and TRBJ1-2, is NAGVMQNPRHLVRRRGQEARLRCSPMKGHSHVYWYRQLPEEGLKFMVYLQKENIIDESGMPKERFSAEFPKEGPSILRIQQVVRGDSAAYFCASSPVAGDYGYTFGSGTRLTVV.

This clone has just a few counts. The rearrangement joins TRBV7-9 to TRBJ2-3; perhaps TRBD1 as D (6 bases). Germline CDR1 reads SEHNR; CDR2 reads FQNEAQ (reference sequence). The length of the CDR3 is 14 residues. Trimming removed 5 bases at V and 5 bases at J, with 14 bases between. The CDR3 DNA follows: TGTGCCAGCAGCGTGACAGGTTTAGGAGATACGCAGTATTTT. It encodes CASSVTGLGDTQYF.

In this sample, this clone turned up once. This chain links TRBV10-1 with TRBJ2-1; the D gene is possibly TRBD2 (5 bases). With 11 bases removed from V and 7 bases from J, the gap between germline ends came to 15 bases. The CDR3 loop spans 12 amino acids. Germline CDR1 and CDR2: WNHNN and SYGVQD (reference sequence). CDR3 nucleotides: TGCGCCTCTAACGGCTGGGAGAATGAGCAGTTCTTC. Translated, it gives CASNGWENEQFF.

V gene TRBV11-2 combines with J gene TRBJ2-1, with TRBD1 as a possible D gene (6 bases). The CDR3 consists of 15 residues. The V gene lost 5 bases and the J gene lost 5 bases, with 16 bases spanning the gap. The germline CDR1 and CDR2 sequences are SGHAT and FQNNGV. The CDR3 DNA reads TGTGCCAGCAGCCAGCCAGGGGCGCAAGACAATGAGCAGTTCTTC. This codes for CASSQPGAQDNEQFF.

This clone was counted between two and nine times. The chain uses TRBV28 and TRBJ1-2; TRBD1 is a possible D gene (5 bases). The CDR3 contains 13 residues. Trimming cost V 8 bases and J 4 bases, with 14 bases left between them. Per the germline V gene, CDR1 is MDHEN and CDR2 is SYDVKM. CDR3 sequence reads: CASFFFGGYGYTF. DNA of the CDR3: TGTGCCAGCTTCTTTTTCGGGGGCTATGGCTACACCTTC.

The V call is TRBV7-2, the J call TRBJ2-5; 7 nucleotides agree with TRBD2. CDR1 is SGHTA and CDR2 is FQGNSA in the germline V gene. Trimming at V came to 5 bases and at J to 5 bases, leaving 8 bases not matched to a gene. The CDR3 sequence is 14 residues long. The CDR3: CASSAGRGGETQYF. The CDR3 coding sequence is TGTGCCAGCAGCGCAGGGAGGGGAGGGGAGACCCAGTACTTC.

The rearrangement links TRBV28 to TRBJ2-3; D ambiguous. V dropped 7 bases and J dropped 0 bases, with 11 bases sitting between them. The CDR3 extends over 14 amino acids. Germline V gives CDR1 MDHEN, CDR2 SYDVKM. CDR3 loop: CASNSHLSTDTQYF. DNA of the CDR3: TGTGCCAGCAACAGTCACCTGAGCACAGATACGCAGTATTTT.

This sequence joins TRBV28 and TRBJ1-2, with 9 bases that match TRBD1. CDR1 is MDHEN, CDR2 SYDVKM, per germline. The CDR3 is 14 amino acids. V was pared by 6 bases and J by 2 bases, with 4 bases of the junction left unmatched. The CDR3 sequence: CASRPGQGNYGYTF. CDR3 sequence (DNA): TGTGCCAGCAGGCCGGGACAGGGAAACTATGGCTACACCTTC.

A single count supports this clone. The chain joins TRBV6-5 to TRBJ1-2, with a possible D match to TRBD1 (5 bases). This CDR3 is 15 amino acids long. Germline loops: CDR1 MNHEY, CDR2 SVGAGI. Trimming stripped 4 bases from V and 2 bases from J, with 14 bases between. For the CDR3, the DNA is TGTGCCAGCAGTTCGCCGACAGCTCTGAACTATGGCTACACCTTC. This codes for CASSSPTALNYGYTF.

This sequence joins TRBV7-9 and TRBJ2-7, with 7 bases identical to TRBD2. Germline V CDR1 and CDR2: SEHNR, FQNEAQ (reference sequence). CDR3 length equals 15 residues. V shed 8 bases, J shed 0 bases, and the junction held 10 bases outside the gene matches. The CDR3 loop reads CASGRKGGISYEQYF. CDR3 nucleotides: TGTGCCAGCGGTCGTAAGGGAGGGATCTCCTACGAGCAGTACTTC.

This sequence joins TRBV24-1 and TRBJ1-3; no clear D. CDR3 size: 15 residues. Germline V lookup: CDR1 KGHDR, CDR2 SFDVKD. V lost 4 bases and J lost 4, with 13 bases in between. DNA for the CDR3: TGTGCCACCAGTGAAGGACGCACGGGGGGAAACACCATATATTTT. Residues: CATSEGRTGGNTIYF.

The J gene is TRBJ2-3, the V gene TRBV28; tentative D call: TRBD2 (6 bases). V gave up 10 bases and J gave up 4 bases, with 18 bases separating them. The CDR3 length is 14 residues. CDR1 and CDR2 (germline): MDHEN, SYDVKM. The CDR3 here is CATVPGGRPDTQYF. Here the CDR3 DNA reads TGTGCCACCGTCCCCGGAGGGAGGCCAGATACGCAGTATTTT.

As to this clone: The junction shows a germline mismatch at one end, possibly a read error. The J gene is TRBJ2-2, the V gene TRBV10-3; 7 positions match TRBD2. The CDR3 runs to 17 residues. CDR1 and CDR2 from the germline V gene are ENHRY and SYGVKD. The CDR3 DNA sequence: TGTGCCATCTGTGACGGTGGGGGGGGGTGGAACACCGGGGAGCTGTTTTTT. It is translated as CAICDGGGGWNTGELFF.